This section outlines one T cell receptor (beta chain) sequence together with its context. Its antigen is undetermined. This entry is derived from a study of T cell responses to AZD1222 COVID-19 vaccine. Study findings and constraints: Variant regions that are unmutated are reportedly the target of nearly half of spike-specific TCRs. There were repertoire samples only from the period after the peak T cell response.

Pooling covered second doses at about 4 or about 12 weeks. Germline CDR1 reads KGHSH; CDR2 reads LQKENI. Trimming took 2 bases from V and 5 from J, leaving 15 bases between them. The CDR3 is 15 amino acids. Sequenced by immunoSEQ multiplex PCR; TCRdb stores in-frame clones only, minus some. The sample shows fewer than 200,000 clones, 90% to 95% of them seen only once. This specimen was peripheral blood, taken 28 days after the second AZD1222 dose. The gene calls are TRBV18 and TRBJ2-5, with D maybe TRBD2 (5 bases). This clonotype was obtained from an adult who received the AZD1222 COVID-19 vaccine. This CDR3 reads CASSPAVASTETQYF. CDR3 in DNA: TGTGCCAGCTCACCAGCGGTGGCTAGCACGGAGACCCAGTACTTC.